This is a list of T cell receptor beta chains from one sample in a study of beta chain features in type 1 diabetes. Measured with immunoSEQ multiplex PCR; TCRdb has only the in-frame clones, and not every one. In the table there are 640,000 or so clones, around 15% of which are singletons. The sample comprised naive CD4+ T cells from blood. The receptors stem from a man aged 18 to 35 with type 1 diabetes. The CDR3 runs from the conserved cysteine through the conserved F or W. A D gene is named only where the DNA matches it firmly. Only some rows state a clone size, as once, few, many or a class for expanded clones.

V gene: TRBV19
J gene: TRBJ2-2
D gene: NA
clone size: NA
CDR3 protein: CASSIGRHTTGELFF
CDR3 DNA: TGTGCCAGTAGTATAGGGAGACACACGACCGGGGAGCTGTTTTTT

V gene: TRBV30
J gene: TRBJ2-1
D gene: TRBD2
clone size: NA
CDR3 protein: CAWSPFSGRDEQFF
CDR3 DNA: TGTGCCTGGAGCCCTTTTAGCGGGAGAGATGAGCAGTTCTTC

V gene: TRBV29-1
J gene: TRBJ2-3
D gene: TRBD2
clone size: NA
CDR3 protein: CSVEDLLAGVDTQYF
CDR3 DNA: TGCAGCGTTGAAGATCTGCTAGCGGGAGTTGATACGCAGTATTTT

V gene: TRBV27
J gene: TRBJ2-3
D gene: NA
clone size: few
CDR3 protein: CASSSAGASHHTQYF
CDR3 DNA: TGTGCCAGCAGCTCCGCCGGGGCCAGCCATCATACGCAGTATTTT

V gene: TRBV30
J gene: TRBJ2-1
D gene: TRBD2
clone size: NA
CDR3 protein: CAWATTSGYNEQFF
CDR3 DNA: TGTGCCTGGGCCACAACTAGCGGATACAATGAGCAGTTCTTC

V gene: TRBV7-2
J gene: TRBJ2-5
D gene: NA
clone size: few
CDR3 protein: CASSARPAAETQYF
CDR3 DNA: TGTGCCAGCAGCGCACGTCCAGCGGCAGAGACCCAGTACTTC

V gene: TRBV5-4
J gene: TRBJ1-2
D gene: NA
clone size: few
CDR3 protein: CASSLDREGGYTF
CDR3 DNA: TGTGCCAGCAGCTTGGACAGGGAGGGTGGCTACACCTTC

V gene: TRBV11-2
J gene: TRBJ2-7
D gene: NA
clone size: NA
CDR3 protein: CASSPSRGGYEQYF
CDR3 DNA: TGTGCCAGCAGCCCCAGCCGGGGTGGCTACGAGCAGTACTTC

V gene: TRBV28
J gene: TRBJ2-5
D gene: NA
clone size: NA
CDR3 protein: CASSPQRESQYF
CDR3 DNA: TGTGCCAGCAGTCCCCAAAGGGAGTCCCAGTACTTC

V gene: TRBV7-9
J gene: TRBJ2-7
D gene: NA
clone size: NA
CDR3 protein: CASSLIGYEQYF
CDR3 DNA: TGTGCCAGCAGCTTAATTGGCTACGAGCAGTACTTC

V gene: TRBV29-1
J gene: TRBJ1-3
D gene: NA
clone size: NA
CDR3 protein: CSVVTTGNTIYF
CDR3 DNA: TGCAGCGTTGTTACGACTGGAAACACCATATATTTT

V gene: TRBV5-1
J gene: TRBJ2-3
D gene: TRBD1
clone size: NA
CDR3 protein: CASSLVAGGDTQYF
CDR3 DNA: TGCGCCAGCAGCTTGGTGGCAGGGGGAGATACGCAGTATTTT

V gene: TRBV6-5
J gene: TRBJ1-6
D gene: NA
clone size: NA
CDR3 protein: CASSYSYRKNSPLHF
CDR3 DNA: TGTGCCAGCAGTTACTCGTACAGAAAAAATTCACCCCTCCACTTT

V gene: TRBV9
J gene: TRBJ2-3
D gene: TRBD2
clone size: few
CDR3 protein: CASSLSSGRPPYF
CDR3 DNA: TGTGCCAGCAGCCTCAGCAGCGGGAGGCCGCCGTATTTT

V gene: TRBV30
J gene: TRBJ1-1
D gene: NA
clone size: few
CDR3 protein: CACETVGNTEAFF
CDR3 DNA: TGTGCTTGCGAGACCGTAGGGAACACTGAAGCTTTCTTT

V gene: TRBV5-1
J gene: TRBJ2-5
D gene: NA
clone size: NA
CDR3 protein: CASSLSGFETQYF
CDR3 DNA: TGCGCCAGCAGCTTGTCAGGCTTCGAGACCCAGTACTTC

V gene: TRBV5-1
J gene: TRBJ2-5
D gene: NA
clone size: NA
CDR3 protein: CASSLALGPSKETQYF
CDR3 DNA: TGCGCCAGCAGCTTGGCCTTGGGGCCGAGTAAAGAGACCCAGTACTTC

V gene: TRBV10-3
J gene: TRBJ2-1
D gene: TRBD2
clone size: few
CDR3 protein: CAISLLAGSSYNEQFF
CDR3 DNA: TGTGCCATCAGTTTACTAGCGGGGAGCTCCTACAATGAGCAGTTCTTC

V gene: TRBV29-1
J gene: TRBJ1-2
D gene: NA
clone size: few
CDR3 protein: CSVDSANYGYTF
CDR3 DNA: TGCAGCGTTGATTCAGCGAACTATGGCTACACCTTC

V gene: TRBV30
J gene: TRBJ1-6
D gene: TRBD1
clone size: NA
CDR3 protein: CAWSTGGGYYNSPLHF
CDR3 DNA: TGTGCCTGGTCTACAGGGGGAGGCTACTATAATTCACCCCTCCACTTT

V gene: TRBV2
J gene: TRBJ2-3
D gene: TRBD2
clone size: NA
CDR3 protein: CASSELAAFTDTQYF
CDR3 DNA: TGTGCCAGCAGTGAACTAGCGGCATTCACAGATACGCAGTATTTT

V gene: TRBV7-2
J gene: TRBJ2-1
D gene: TRBD2
clone size: NA
CDR3 protein: CASSLPWTSPHVQFF
CDR3 DNA: TGTGCCAGCAGCTTACCCTGGACTAGCCCGCATGTGCAGTTCTTC

V gene: TRBV30
J gene: TRBJ2-7
D gene: NA
clone size: NA
CDR3 protein: CAWSGGRSAYEQYF
CDR3 DNA: TGTGCCTGGAGTGGGGGCAGGTCGGCCTACGAGCAGTACTTC

V gene: TRBV4-1
J gene: TRBJ2-7
D gene: NA
clone size: NA
CDR3 protein: CASSQVGTRIYEQYF
CDR3 DNA: TGCGCCAGCAGCCAAGTCGGGACAAGGATATACGAGCAGTACTTC

V gene: TRBV30
J gene: TRBJ1-5
D gene: NA
clone size: NA
CDR3 protein: CACRDNNQPQHF
CDR3 DNA: TGTGCCTGCCGGGACAACAATCAGCCCCAGCATTTT

V gene: TRBV4-2
J gene: TRBJ2-7
D gene: TRBD1
clone size: few
CDR3 protein: CASSPGQGTYEQYF
CDR3 DNA: TGTGCCAGCAGCCCGGGACAGGGAACCTACGAGCAGTACTTC

V gene: TRBV28
J gene: TRBJ1-5
D gene: NA
clone size: NA
CDR3 protein: CASSPQYQPQHF
CDR3 DNA: TGTGCCAGCAGTCCCCAATATCAGCCCCAGCATTTT

V gene: TRBV30
J gene: TRBJ2-7
D gene: TRBD1
clone size: NA
CDR3 protein: CARGQGYEQYF
CDR3 DNA: TGTGCCCGTGGACAGGGCTACGAGCAGTACTTC

V gene: TRBV30
J gene: TRBJ1-1
D gene: NA
clone size: NA
CDR3 protein: CACHNVGGRTEAFF
CDR3 DNA: TGTGCCTGTCACAACGTAGGGGGGCGGACTGAAGCTTTCTTT

V gene: TRBV21-1
J gene: TRBJ1-4
D gene: NA
clone size: few
CDR3 protein: CASSNAGTGGLVEKLFF
CDR3 DNA: TGTGCCAGCAGCAACGCCGGGACAGGGGGCTTGGTGGAAAAACTGTTTTTT

V gene: TRBV9
J gene: TRBJ2-3
D gene: NA
clone size: few
CDR3 protein: CASSVAWGDTQYF
CDR3 DNA: TGTGCCAGCAGCGTAGCTTGGGGGGATACGCAGTATTTT

V gene: TRBV5-4
J gene: TRBJ2-6
D gene: NA
clone size: NA
CDR3 protein: CASSSPRGANVLTF
CDR3 DNA: TGTGCCAGCAGCTCTCCAAGGGGGGCCAACGTCCTGACTTTC

V gene: TRBV5-1
J gene: TRBJ2-4
D gene: NA
clone size: NA
CDR3 protein: CASSPVPDRAVNIQYF
CDR3 DNA: TGCGCCAGCAGCCCCGTCCCGGACCGGGCCGTCAACATTCAGTACTTC

V gene: TRBV30
J gene: TRBJ1-2
D gene: NA
clone size: NA
CDR3 protein: CAWSVSEGNYGYTF
CDR3 DNA: TGTGCCTGGAGTGTATCTGAAGGGAACTATGGCTACACCTTC

V gene: TRBV5-1
J gene: TRBJ2-5
D gene: TRBD1
clone size: few
CDR3 protein: CASVGGQGGFSTETQYF
CDR3 DNA: TGCGCCAGCGTTGGGGGACAGGGTGGCTTTTCGACAGAGACCCAGTACTTC

V gene: TRBV4-2
J gene: TRBJ2-1
D gene: NA
clone size: NA
CDR3 protein: CASSPRVSFNEQFF
CDR3 DNA: TGTGCCAGCAGCCCCCGAGTAAGTTTCAATGAGCAGTTCTTC

V gene: TRBV30
J gene: TRBJ2-7
D gene: TRBD2
clone size: NA
CDR3 protein: CAWSVFLAGRTYEQYF
CDR3 DNA: TGTGCCTGGAGTGTATTTTTAGCGGGAAGAACCTACGAGCAGTACTTC

V gene: TRBV29-1
J gene: TRBJ2-7
D gene: NA
clone size: NA
CDR3 protein: CSVEEGRRLSAYEQYF
CDR3 DNA: TGCAGCGTTGAAGAAGGGCGGAGGCTCTCCGCCTACGAGCAGTACTTC

V gene: TRBV18
J gene: TRBJ2-7
D gene: TRBD1
clone size: few
CDR3 protein: CASSGQGARYEQYF
CDR3 DNA: TGTGCCAGCTCGGGACAGGGGGCGAGGTACGAGCAGTACTTC